This T cell receptor beta chain was observed in a study of OX40 agonist ivuxolimab in advanced cancers. Study-level findings and limits: Dosing at 0.1 to 3.0 mg/kg was accompanied by clonal expansion of CD4+ and CD8+ blood T cells by week 6.

Sequencing was performed with immunoSEQ multiplex PCR; in TCRdb, only in-frame clones are kept and a portion is missing. The top ten hold 1.5% to 2% of the sample, which has under 90,000 clones, about 90% seen once. A word on this clone: Its matching antigen is unknown.

In germline, CDR1 is SGHRS, CDR2 YFSETQ. The CDR3 consists of 17 residues. V lost 0 bases, J lost 2 bases, and 18 bases lay in between. The starting material was CD4+ or CD8+ T cells sorted from blood, obtained in a trial of the OX40 agonist ivuxolimab. This TCR came from an adult with an advanced solid tumor such as melanoma, head and neck, liver or kidney cancer. The J gene is TRBJ2-7, the V gene TRBV5-1, with D perhaps TRBD1 or TRBD2 (6 bases each). CDR3 region: CASSLVYGGGAPYEQYF. The CDR3 DNA is TGCGCCAGCAGCTTGGTTTACGGAGGGGGAGCCCCCTACGAGCAGTACTTC.